What follows are 23 T cell receptor beta chains derived from one specimen sequenced in a study of tumor-infiltrating lymphocytes in primary liver carcinoma. Extraction of RNA together with DNA used about 20-34 mg of unsorted bulk tissue. A primer in the constant region served to generate TCR beta cDNA from roughly 550 ng of total RNA. Slightly modified ARM-PCR served as the procedure for the TCR beta libraries. These libraries came from three rounds of nested multiplex PCR. Two initial PCR rounds of around 10 cycles each paired TRBV1-TRBV30 forward primers with a C-beta reverse primer. TCRdb passed the multiplex PCR reads through MiXCR, listing each CDR3 protein once. This sample has tens of thousands of distinct CDR3 sequences, with approximately 78% found just once. Source material: liver tumor tissue from sampling region 3. Described subset: tumor region T3, left-lateral pole. All receptors come from a man aged 40-50 years with primary liver carcinoma and hepatitis B virus infection.

The rearrangement uses TRBV12-3 or TRBV12-4 and TRBJ2-7; the D call may be TRBD1 or TRBD2 (5 bases each). The CDR3 is 15 residues long. Trimming pared 5 bases from V and 2 bases from J, leaving 16 bases between. The CDR3 here is CASSPGTGSAYEQYF. The CDR3 coding sequence is TGTGCCAGCAGTCCAGGGACGGGCTCAGCCTACGAGCAGTACTTC.

Comments on this clonotype: The conserved closing phenylalanine or tryptophan is absent in this CDR3, likely reflecting a read error. The V call is TRBV5-4, the J call TRBJ2-1, with 14 bases aligning to TRBD2. The CDR3 covers 16 residues. The germline V gene encodes CDR1 SGHNT and CDR2 YYREEE (reference sequence). V dropped 3 bases and J dropped 7; count of bases not matched to a gene: 6. CDR3 protein: CASSSGLAGVYNEQFL. CDR3 nucleotides: TGTGCCAGCAGCTCGGGACTAGCGGGAGTATATAATGAGCAGTTCCTC.

On this clonotype: A junction end diverges from the germline sequence, so it may reflect a read error. The CDR3: CASSSRDWRFTEELFF. The CDR3 DNA reads as TGTGCCAGCAGTTCACGGGACTGGCGGTTCACCGAGGAGCTGTTTTTC. The V gene is TRBV12-3 or TRBV12-4, the J gene TRBJ2-2; the D gene is possibly TRBD2 (6 bases). This CDR3 contains 16 residues.

This clonotype was counted many times. V usage is TRBV6-5 and J usage is TRBJ1-1, with 7 bases fitting TRBD1. This CDR3 region has 15 residues. Looked up from germline, CDR1 is MNHEY and CDR2 is SVGAGI. The V gene end was trimmed by 2 bases and the J gene end by 2 bases; junction bases not matched to a gene: 5. The CDR3 coding sequence is TGTGCCAGCAGTTACGGGACAGAATTAAACACTGAAGCTTTCTTT. Translating gives CASSYGTELNTEAFF.

To note about this clonotype: This clone may be a read error of a much larger clone one base away. The rearrangement joins TRBV20-1 to TRBJ2-3; a weak D match, TRBD1 (5 bases). This CDR3 contains 13 residues. Germline-derived CDR1 and CDR2 are DFQATT and SNEGSKA (reference sequence). The CDR3 region is CSARPPQADMQYF. The CDR3 DNA reads TGCAGTGCTAGACCTCCACAGGCAGATATGCAGTATTTT.

As concerns this clonotype: This CDR3 is missing its conserved last phenylalanine or tryptophan, likely due to a read error. This chain connects TRBV5-4 to TRBJ2-7; tentatively, D is TRBD1 or TRBD2 (6 bases each). Germline CDR1 and CDR2: SGHNT and YYREEE (reference sequence). V lost 3 bases and J 7 bases, leaving 17 bases between the germline ends. The CDR3 is 14 residues long. This CDR3 reads CASSWDMGLAEQYL. DNA for the CDR3: TGTGCCAGCAGCTGGGACATGGGGCTAGCGGAGCAGTACCTC.

This clonotype was detected only a few times. At one of its ends the junction is not consistent with the germline gene, which may arise from a read error. V usage is TRBV6-5 and J usage is TRBJ2-7, with a possible D match to TRBD1 (6 bases). The CDR3 is made up of 14 amino acids. Germline V gene lookup returns CDR1 MNHEY and CDR2 SVGAGI. CDR3 region: CAGSRGLRGYEQYF. CDR3 coding DNA: TGTGCCGGCAGTAGGGGCCTCAGGGGCTACGAGCAGTACTTC.

The J gene is TRBJ2-7, the V gene TRBV12-3 or TRBV12-4; 7 positions match TRBD1. The CDR3 covers 15 residues. V was pared by 5 bases and J by 0 bases, with 7 bases of the junction left unmatched. This chain's CDR3 is CASSMGTGDSYEQYF. CDR3 bases: TGTGCCAGCAGTATGGGAACAGGGGACTCCTACGAGCAGTACTTC.

Worth noting for this clonotype: Lacking the conserved final phenylalanine or tryptophan, this CDR3 likely reflects a read error. The chain uses TRBV11-2 and TRBJ2-5; 8 bases are shared with TRBD2. The V gene's germline CDR1 is SGHAT and CDR2 FQNNGV. Losses at the gene ends were 6 bases for V and 9 bases for J; bases not matched to a gene: 18. The CDR3 has 16 residues. CDR3 region: CASSQTPGGGKKAQYL. DNA of the CDR3: TGTGCCAGCAGTCAAACTCCTGGCGGGGGGAAAAAGGCCCAGTACCTC.

This sequence joins TRBV29-1 and TRBJ2-2; D possibly corresponds to TRBD1 (6 bases). There are 14 residues in the CDR3. V was shortened by 4 bases and J by 8 bases, with 17 bases between the two germline ends. Germline CDR1 and CDR2: SQVTM and ANQGSEA. In nucleotides, the CDR3 is TGCAGCGTTGCCCGGACAGCGGACATAGGGGAGCTGTTTTTT. The encoded protein is CSVARTADIGELFF.

This sequence joins TRBV4-1 and TRBJ2-1; no clear D. The CDR3 totals 15 residues. V was clipped by 7 bases and J by 7 bases, with 20 bases between them. Germline loops: CDR1 MGHRA, CDR2 YSYEKL. The DNA for the CDR3 is TGCGCCAGCAACCCGCTCGGTAACAACAGTAATGAGCAGTTCTTC. Encoded protein: CASNPLGNNSNEQFF.

A few counts support this clonotype. The V and J genes are TRBV7-2 and TRBJ2-3; 8 bases align to TRBD1. The V segment lost 7 bases and the J segment 2 bases; nucleotides outside the gene matches: 8. This CDR3 has 15 amino acids. The germline CDR1 and CDR2 sequences are SGHTA and FQGNSA. CDR3 in DNA: TGTGCCAGCACCTGGGGACAGGCCGACACAGATACGCAGTATTTT. Translation gives CASTWGQADTDTQYF.

This clonotype was recorded a few times. A read error may account for a junction end that differs from germline. This rearrangement joins TRBV11-1 to TRBJ2-5; possibly TRBD2 for D (5 bases). Germline V gene data show CDR1 as SGHAT and CDR2 as FQDESV (reference sequence). The CDR3 has 14 residues. This CDR3 is CVSSGRVEVETQYF. The CDR3 nucleotides read TGTGTCAGCAGTGGACGGGTGGAGGTGGAGACCCAGTACTTT.

About this clonotype: One junction end does not reproduce the germline sequence, and a read error may be involved. V and J are TRBV28 and TRBJ2-7, with 8 bases that match TRBD2. This CDR3 spans 19 amino acids. Germline CDR1 and CDR2: MDHEN and SYDVKM. Written as DNA, the CDR3 is TGTGCCAGCAGTTTTTTCGGACTACCGGGAGGGCGAATCTCCTACGGGCAGTACTTC. Translated: CASSFFGLPGGRISYGQYF. The variable domain in full, with the rest retrieved from reference TRBV28 and TRBJ2-7, is DVKVTQSSRYLVKRTGEKVFLECVQDMDHENMFWYRQDPGLGLRLIYFSYDVKMKEKGDIPEGYSVSREKKERFSLILESASTNQTSMYLCASSFFGLPGGRISYGQYFGPGTRLTVT.

With respect to this clonotype: Given the absence of the conserved phenylalanine or tryptophan at the CDR3 end, a read error is likely. The rearrangement uses TRBV12-3 or TRBV12-4 and TRBJ2-1; 9 bases align to TRBD2. The V segment lost 5 bases and the J segment 6 bases; nucleotides outside the gene matches: 14. The CDR3 covers 17 residues. The CDR3 DNA sequence: TGTGCCAGCAGTGTACGAGGAGTAGCGGGAGTGGTCAATGAGCAGTTCTTA. It specifies CASSVRGVAGVVNEQFL.

About this clonotype: At one end the junction does not follow the germline gene, possibly because of a read error. CDR3 DNA: TGTGCCAGCAGCTTACGTCTAGCGGGAGAGGCAGAAGGCAATGAGCAGTTGTTC. It codes for CASSLRLAGEAEGNEQLF. This rearrangement joins TRBV7-9 to TRBJ2-1; 10 nucleotides align to TRBD2. The CDR3 extends over 18 amino acids. The germline CDR1 and CDR2 sequences are SEHNR and FQNEAQ (reference sequence).

This clonotype has only one observation. No conserved phenylalanine or tryptophan is present at the end of the CDR3, so a read error is the likely explanation. This chain links TRBV11-2 with TRBJ2-1, with D perhaps TRBD2 (6 bases). This CDR3 has 16 residues. Germline V gene data show CDR1 as SGHAT and CDR2 as FQNNGV. Trimming took off 1 base at V and 7 bases at J, with 17 bases between the two ends. In DNA, the CDR3 is TGTGCCAGCAGCTTAGGGTTCCTAGCGATAATGAATGAGCAGTTCTTG. It specifies CASSLGFLAIMNEQFL.

On this clonotype itself: At one boundary the junction diverges from the germline segment, which might be a read error. The chain carries TRBV12-5 and TRBJ2-2, with 7 bases identical to TRBD2. Germline V CDR1 and CDR2: LGHNT, FRNRAP. CDR3 length equals 16 residues. CDR3 coding DNA: TGTGCTAGTGATGTGGAGCGGGGATCAGGCACCGGGGAGCAGTTTTTT. It specifies CASDVERGSGTGEQFF.

In its sample, this clonotype is medium-sized (0.01 to 0.1%). The chain is built from TRBV6-2 or TRBV6-3 and TRBJ2-7; D possibly corresponds to TRBD2 (5 bases). With 6 bases removed from V and 5 bases from J, the gap between germline ends came to 8 bases. This CDR3 comprises 11 residues. The V gene's germline CDR1 is MNHEY and CDR2 SVGEGT. The CDR3 region has the DNA TGTGCCAGCAGAATCGGGGACGAGCAGTACTTC. It translates to CASRIGDEQYF.

In the case of this clonotype: The junction and the germline gene differ at one end; a read error may be behind it. The rearrangement joins TRBV4-2 to TRBJ2-7, with 11 bases fitting TRBD2. Germline V lookup: CDR1 LGHNA, CDR2 YNFKEQ. The CDR3 contains 18 residues. In DNA, the CDR3 is TGTGCCAGCAGTGGAAAACCGGGATTAGCGGGAGGGCCACACGAGGAGCACTTC. Amino acids: CASSGKPGLAGGPHEEHF.

This clonotype has more than one count but fewer than ten. A junction boundary mismatches the germline segment, possibly from a read error. The genes are TRBV4-1 and TRBJ1-2; 9 positions agree with TRBD1. The V gene's germline CDR1 is MGHRA and CDR2 YSYEKL. This CDR3 comprises 14 residues. DNA of the CDR3: TGCGCCAGCAGACAAGGGGACAGGGACTATGGCTACACATTC. Its protein product is CASRQGDRDYGYTF.

The gene calls are TRBV4-1 and TRBJ2-3, with 13 positions matching TRBD2. Germline CDR1 is MGHRA and CDR2 is YSYEKL. This CDR3 has 22 residues. J lost 7 bases, V lost 2 bases, and 24 bases had no gene match. CDR3: CASSQPPLTSGRRNVSTNTQYF. The CDR3, as DNA: TGCGCCAGCAGCCAACCCCCACTGACTAGCGGGAGGCGGAATGTCAGCACGAATACGCAGTATTTT.

Details on this clonotype: At one end, the junction sequence differs from germline, possibly due to a read error. The rearrangement joins TRBV7-9 to TRBJ2-1, with a possible D match to TRBD1 (6 bases). The germline V gene encodes CDR1 SEHNR and CDR2 FQNEAQ (reference sequence). The length of the CDR3 is 12 residues. In DNA form, the CDR3 reads TGTGCCACCAGCTCCGGACAGAGTGAGCTGTTCTTC. Translated, it gives CATSSGQSELFF. Variable domain in full (rest from reference TRBV7-9 and TRBJ2-1): DTGVSQNPRHKITKRGQNVTFRCDPISEHNRLYWYRQTLGQGPEFLTYFQNEAQLEKSRLLSDRFSAERPKGSFSTLEIQRTEQGDSAMYLCATSSGQSELFFGPGTRLTVL.